One sample yielded the 25 T cell receptor beta chains listed below, sequenced in a study of beta chain features in type 1 diabetes. Expressed TCRB transcripts got sequenced, as all isolated RNA was reverse transcribed. Clones were sequenced by immunoSEQ multiplex PCR, and TCRdb holds only the in-frame ones, with some missing. The data hold about 150,000 clones, with around 8.5% observed a single time. Sequenced: central memory CD4+ T cells from blood. The receptors were gathered from a man younger than 30 in good health.

The rearrangement links TRBV6-5 to TRBJ2-2; 9 bases match TRBD1. Germline V gives CDR1 MNHEY, CDR2 SVGAGI. The CDR3 spans 15 residues. V gave up 6 bases and J gave up 3 bases; unmatched junction bases: 5. As DNA, the CDR3 is TGTGCCAGCAGCTTACAGGGGGCGCACACCGGGGAGCTGTTTTTT. It codes for CASSLQGAHTGELFF.

The chain couples TRBV28 to TRBJ1-1; D remains ambiguous. Trimming left V 7 bases short and J 10 bases short, with 16 bases between. CDR3 length: 12 residues. CDR1 and CDR2 from the germline V gene are MDHEN and SYDVKM. The CDR3 bases are TGTGCCAGCACTTCTGGCGGTGTCGGAGCTTTCTTT. This encodes CASTSGGVGAFF. The variable domain in full, completed from reference TRBV28 and TRBJ1-1, reads DVKVTQSSRYLVKRTGEKVFLECVQDMDHENMFWYRQDPGLGLRLIYFSYDVKMKEKGDIPEGYSVSREKKERFSLILESASTNQTSMYLCASTSGGVGAFFGQGTRLTVV.

This clone was seen a few times. The chain joins TRBV29-1 to TRBJ1-2; D unresolved. Trimming removed 4 bases from V and 5 bases from J, with 14 bases in between. This CDR3 has 13 residues. From germline, CDR1 is SQVTM and CDR2 ANQGSEA. Written as DNA, the CDR3 is TGCAGCGTTGGGGCCGGGGATGGATATGGCTACACCTTC. Its translation: CSVGAGDGYGYTF.

This clone came up a few times. The chain employs TRBV29-1 and TRBJ2-3; 10 bases line up with TRBD1. The trim removed 2 bases at V and 4 bases at J, leaving 15 bases unmatched. This CDR3 spans 18 amino acids. Germline-derived CDR1 and CDR2 are SQVTM and ANQGSEA. CDR3 region: CSVENPDGQGGNADTQYF. The CDR3 DNA reads as TGCAGCGTTGAAAACCCGGACGGACAGGGGGGGAATGCAGATACGCAGTATTTT.

Only a few counts were recorded for this clone. The J gene is TRBJ2-2, the V gene TRBV30; 8 nucleotides match TRBD1. Germline-derived CDR1 and CDR2 are GTSNPN and SVGIG (reference sequence). This CDR3 contains 15 residues. Trimming at V came to 2 bases and at J to 1 base, leaving 3 bases not matched to a gene. The CDR3 loop is CAWSQGQGNTGELFF. The CDR3 coding sequence is TGTGCCTGGAGTCAAGGACAGGGGAACACCGGGGAGCTGTTTTTT.

The V call is TRBV28, the J call TRBJ1-2, with TRBD1 identical over 11 bases. Germline V gene lookup returns CDR1 MDHEN and CDR2 SYDVKM. Losses at the gene ends were 6 bases for V and 7 bases for J; bases not matched to a gene: 7. The length of the CDR3 is 14 residues. CDR3 in DNA: TGTGCCAGCAGGAGGACAGGGGGCGTTGTTGGCTACACCTTC. Translated: CASRRTGGVVGYTF.

This clone was detected a few times. The gene calls are TRBV25-1 and TRBJ1-2; D gene unclear. V lost 2 bases and J 5 bases, leaving 21 bases between the germline ends. The V gene's germline CDR1 is MGHDK and CDR2 SYGVNS. CDR3 size: 17 residues. The CDR3 sequence: CASSEAGGIPAAYGYTF. The CDR3 region has the DNA TGTGCCAGCAGTGAAGCGGGAGGGATTCCGGCAGCATATGGCTACACCTTC.

There are a few counts of this clone. The genes are TRBV18 and TRBJ2-7, with 10 bases matching TRBD2. Germline assignment: CDR1 KGHSH and CDR2 LQKENI. Trimming took 2 bases from V and 5 from J; bases not matched to a gene: 9. The CDR3 contains 16 residues. The CDR3 is CASSPAVAGGTDEQYF. Written as DNA, the CDR3 is TGTGCCAGCTCACCAGCAGTAGCGGGAGGAACGGACGAGCAGTACTTC.

The rearrangement links TRBV7-2 to TRBJ2-3; possible D gene TRBD2, 7 bases. The CDR3 covers 15 residues. Trimming removed 3 bases at V and 1 base at J, with 11 bases between. The germline gives CDR1 SGHTA, CDR2 FQGNSA. The CDR3, as DNA: TGTGCCAGCAGCTTGGGGGGGCTACGCACAGATACGCAGTATTTT. Amino acid sequence: CASSLGGLRTDTQYF.

The rearrangement uses TRBV5-4 and TRBJ2-2; 9 bases match TRBD2. The CDR3 consists of 15 residues. V gave up 4 bases and J gave up 3 bases; unmatched junction bases: 4. Germline CDR1 is SGHNT and CDR2 is YYREEE (reference sequence). CDR3 loop: CASSPGLADTGELFF. The CDR3 region has the DNA TGTGCCAGCAGCCCGGGACTAGCAGACACCGGGGAGCTGTTTTTT.

This clone was found many times. Within the sample, other DNA sequences also encode this same CDR3. V is TRBV7-2 and J is TRBJ2-3, with D possibly matching TRBD1 (5 bases). V dropped 2 bases and J dropped 3 bases, with 6 bases sitting between them. CDR3 size: 13 residues. The germline CDR1 and CDR2 sequences are SGHTA and FQGNSA. The CDR3 here is CASSLQGTDTQYF. The CDR3 nucleotides read TGTGCCAGCAGCTTACAGGGAACAGATACGCAGTATTTT.

This chain links TRBV7-2 with TRBJ1-1, with 12 bases aligning to TRBD1. This CDR3 contains 17 residues. V dropped 5 bases and J dropped 4; count of bases not matched to a gene: 11. Germline V gene sequence: CDR1 SGHTA, CDR2 FQGNSA. The CDR3 reads CASSPLRDRGPGTEAFF. CDR3 coding DNA: TGTGCCAGCAGCCCACTCCGGGACAGGGGGCCGGGCACTGAAGCTTTCTTT.

This clone showed up just a few times. The chain carries TRBV28 and TRBJ2-7; D is unclear. Germline V gives CDR1 MDHEN, CDR2 SYDVKM. V shed 6 bases and J shed 2 bases, with 11 bases lying between them. The CDR3 spans 13 residues. DNA of the CDR3: TGTGCCAGCAGCCGTCTCAGGCCCTACGAGCAGTACTTC. Translation gives CASSRLRPYEQYF.

This clone has a handful of counts. The rearrangement joins TRBV18 to TRBJ1-1; D gene uncertain. The V and J ends lost 2 bases and 4 bases respectively, with 5 bases between them. This CDR3 has 12 residues. Per the germline V gene, CDR1 is KGHSH and CDR2 is LQKENI. This CDR3 is CASSPSSTEAFF. Here the CDR3 DNA reads TGTGCCAGCTCACCATCTTCCACTGAAGCTTTCTTT. Combining the CDR3 with reference TRBV18 and TRBJ1-1 gives the whole variable domain NAGVMQNPRHLVRRRGQEARLRCSPMKGHSHVYWYRQLPEEGLKFMVYLQKENIIDESGMPKERFSAEFPKEGPSILRIQQVVRGDSAAYFCASSPSSTEAFFGQGTRLTVV.

Ten or more counts support this clone. This rearrangement joins TRBV25-1 to TRBJ2-1, with D possibly TRBD1 on 5 matching bases. Germline CDR1 is MGHDK and CDR2 is SYGVNS. The CDR3 runs to 16 residues. V was cut by 3 bases and J by 7 bases, with 19 bases left in between. The CDR3 DNA follows: TGTGCCAGCAGTGATTCGACGGACAAAGATGGGAATGAGCAGTTCTTC. It yields the protein CASSDSTDKDGNEQFF.

This clone has a handful of counts. V is TRBV28 and J is TRBJ1-1; D gene uncertain. V was trimmed by 2 bases and J by 4 bases, leaving 2 bases between them. This CDR3 region has 11 residues. The germline CDR1 and CDR2 sequences are MDHEN and SYDVKM. CDR3 in amino acids: CASSLRTEAFF. The DNA of the CDR3 is TGTGCCAGCAGTTTACGCACTGAAGCTTTCTTT.

This clone showed up just a few times. CDR3 sequence: CASSIPGLAGNEQFF. CDR3 coding DNA: TGTGCCAGCTCAATTCCGGGACTAGCGGGAAATGAGCAGTTCTTC. The rearrangement links TRBV18 to TRBJ2-1; 13 nucleotides align to TRBD2. The trim removed 5 bases at V and 7 bases at J, leaving 5 bases unmatched. The CDR3 spans 15 residues. In germline, CDR1 is KGHSH, CDR2 LQKENI.

The chain joins TRBV5-4 to TRBJ2-3; 7 bases are shared with TRBD1. Germline V lookup: CDR1 SGHNT, CDR2 YYREEE (reference sequence). The V and J ends lost 1 base and 4 bases, in that order; junction bases with no gene match: 9. CDR3 length: 16 amino acids. CDR3 DNA: TGTGCCAGCAGCTTGAGTGGGTGGCAGGGGGCAGATACGCAGTATTTT. It encodes CASSLSGWQGADTQYF.

This clone appeared a few times. The chain combines TRBV21-1 with TRBJ1-1; the table names TRBD1, a call not compared with the DNA. TRBV21-1 is noted as a pseudogene. The CDR3 consists of 17 residues. The CDR3: CASSKEEDRGRYTEAFF. CDR3 sequence (DNA): TGTGCCAGCAGCAAAGAGGAGGACAGGGGGAGGTACACTGAAGCTTTCTTT.

This clone was picked up a small number of times. The chain has TRBV19 and TRBJ2-1; 7 bases line up with TRBD1. This CDR3 is built from 13 residues. The V gene's germline CDR1 is LNHDA and CDR2 SQIVND (reference sequence). Trimming took 6 bases from V and 9 from J; bases not matched to a gene: 8. The CDR3 DNA is TGTGCCAGTAGCCCGACAGGGAACGGTGAGCAGTTCTTC. This sequence encodes CASSPTGNGEQFF.

This clone occurred many times. V is TRBV5-6 and J is TRBJ1-5; D might be TRBD1 (6 bases). The CDR3 extends over 14 amino acids. V lost 3 bases to trimming and J lost 2 bases, with 9 bases between them. CDR1 is SGHDT and CDR2 is YYEEEE in the germline V gene. The CDR3 DNA follows: TGTGCCAGCAGCTGGAACAGGGGCAATCAGCCCCAGCATTTT. Residues: CASSWNRGNQPQHF.

On this clone itself: A much larger clone lies a single base off, so this may be a read error. The genes are TRBV19 and TRBJ2-1, with D possibly being TRBD1 (6 bases). This CDR3 contains 15 residues. Trimming stripped 3 bases from V and 4 bases from J, with 13 bases between. The V gene's germline CDR1 is LNHDA and CDR2 SQIVND (reference sequence). This CDR3 reads CASSMAIQGYNEQFF. CDR3 coding DNA: TGTGCCAGTAGTATGGCGATCCAGGGGTACAATGAGCAGTTCTTC.

The V and J genes are TRBV30 and TRBJ2-7; 8 bases are a match to TRBD1. CDR3 length equals 12 residues. The germline CDR1 and CDR2 sequences are GTSNPN and SVGIG (reference sequence). Trimming removed 3 bases from V and 3 bases from J; junction bases left unmatched: 1. This CDR3 reads CAWSGTGYEQYF. CDR3 nucleotides: TGTGCCTGGAGCGGGACAGGCTACGAGCAGTACTTC. Supplemented by reference TRBV30 and TRBJ2-7, the full variable domain reads SQTIHQWPATLVQPVGSPLSLECTVEGTSNPNLYWYRQAAGRGLQLLFYSVGIGQISSEVPQNLSASRPQDRQFILSSKKLLLSDSGFYLCAWSGTGYEQYFGPGTRLTVT.

The chain carries TRBV10-3 and TRBJ1-5; D is ambiguous. The CDR3 contains 13 residues. The ends were cut back, 10 bases at V and 1 base at J, with 11 bases in the middle. Germline CDR1 reads ENHRY; CDR2 reads SYGVKD. This chain's CDR3 is CATRPESNQPQHF. In DNA form, the CDR3 reads TGTGCCACTCGCCCGGAGAGCAATCAGCCCCAGCATTTT.

This clone was counted between two and nine times. The V and J genes are TRBV6-1 and TRBJ2-4, with a weak D call TRBD1 (5 bases). With 1 base removed from V and 2 bases from J, the gap between germline ends came to 18 bases. The length of the CDR3 is 18 residues. Germline-derived CDR1 and CDR2 are MNHNS and SASEGT. CDR3 amino acids: CASSEGRYRPTTKNIQYF. Written as DNA, the CDR3 is TGTGCCAGCAGTGAAGGTCGGTACAGGCCGACAACCAAAAACATTCAGTACTTC.